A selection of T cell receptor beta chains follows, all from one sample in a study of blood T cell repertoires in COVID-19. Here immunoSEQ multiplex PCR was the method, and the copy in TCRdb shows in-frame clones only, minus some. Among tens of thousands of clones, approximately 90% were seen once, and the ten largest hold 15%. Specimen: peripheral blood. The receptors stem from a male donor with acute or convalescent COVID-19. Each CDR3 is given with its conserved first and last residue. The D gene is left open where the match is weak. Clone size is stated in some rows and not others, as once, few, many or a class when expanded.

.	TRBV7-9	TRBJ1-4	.	CASSGPSGATNEKLFF	TGTGCCAGCAGCGGCCCCTCAGGGGCAACTAATGAAAAACTGTTTTTT
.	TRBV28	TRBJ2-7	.	CASSLAGDLYEQYF	TGTGCCAGCAGTTTGGCAGGGGACCTCTACGAGCAGTACTTC
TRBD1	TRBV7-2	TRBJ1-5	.	CASSEDRGRHQPQHF	TGTGCCAGCAGCGAGGACAGGGGACGCCATCAGCCCCAGCATTTT
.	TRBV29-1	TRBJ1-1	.	CSVLDRNTEAFF	TGCAGCGTGCTCGACAGGAACACTGAAGCTTTCTTT
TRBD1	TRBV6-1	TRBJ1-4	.	CASSEAAGQGGEKLFF	TGTGCCAGCAGTGAAGCGGCGGGGCAGGGGGGAGAAAAACTGTTTTTT
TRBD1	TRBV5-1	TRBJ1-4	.	CASSLGGTAEKLFF	TGCGCCAGCAGCTTGGGGGGGACAGCTGAAAAACTGTTTTTT
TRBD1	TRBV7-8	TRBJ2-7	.	CASSSVARQGASYEQYF	TGTGCCAGCAGCTCAGTGGCAAGACAGGGGGCATCCTACGAGCAGTACTTC
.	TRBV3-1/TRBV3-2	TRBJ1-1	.	CASSRGENTEAFF	TGTGCCAGCAGCCGGGGGGAGAACACTGAAGCTTTCTTT
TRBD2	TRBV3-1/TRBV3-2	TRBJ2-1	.	CASSQSEASGGVYNEQFF	TGTGCCAGCAGCCAAAGTGAGGCTAGCGGGGGGGTCTACAATGAGCAGTTCTTC
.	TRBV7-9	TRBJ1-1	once	CASSRGAPEAFF	TGTGCCAGCAGCCGAGGCGCCCCTGAAGCTTTCTTT
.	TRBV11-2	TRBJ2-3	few	CASSSGLGHPGTDTQYF	TGTGCCAGCAGCTCGGGCTTAGGACATCCCGGCACAGATACGCAGTATTTT
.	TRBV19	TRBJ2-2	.	CASSMRTGELFF	TGTGCCAGTAGTATGAGAACCGGGGAGCTGTTTTTT
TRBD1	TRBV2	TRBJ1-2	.	CASSEMGQGSGYTF	TGTGCCAGCAGTGAAATGGGACAGGGAAGTGGCTACACCTTC
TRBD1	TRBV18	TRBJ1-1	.	CASSPTGEDTEAFF	TGTGCCAGCTCACCGACAGGGGAGGACACTGAAGCTTTCTTT
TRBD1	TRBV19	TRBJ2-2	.	CASSIRMLGQANTGELFF	TGTGCCAGTAGTATTAGAATGTTGGGACAGGCAAACACCGGGGAGCTGTTTTTT
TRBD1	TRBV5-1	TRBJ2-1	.	CASSLDPDRGYNEQFF	TGCGCCAGCAGCTTGGACCCGGACAGGGGATACAATGAGCAGTTCTTC
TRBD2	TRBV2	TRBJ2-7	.	CASEGLATITSSYEQYF	TGTGCCAGCGAGGGACTAGCGACGATCACAAGCTCCTACGAGCAGTACTTC
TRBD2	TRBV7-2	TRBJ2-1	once	CASSLLAGKYNEQFF	TGTGCCAGCAGCTTATTAGCGGGGAAATACAATGAGCAGTTCTTC
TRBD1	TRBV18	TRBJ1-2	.	CASSPLTGERGYTF	TGTGCCAGCTCACCACTTACAGGGGAACGTGGCTACACCTTC
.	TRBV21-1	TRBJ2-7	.	CASSKRGALPPYEQYF	TGTGCCAGCAGCAAGCGGGGGGCCCTCCCCCCCTACGAGCAGTACTTC
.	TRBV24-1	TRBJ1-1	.	CATSLGGGTEAFF	TGTGCCACCAGTCTAGGGGGGGGGACTGAAGCTTTCTTT
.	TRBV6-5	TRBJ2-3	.	CASSYRESTDTQYF	TGTGCCAGCAGTTACCGGGAGAGCACAGATACGCAGTATTTT
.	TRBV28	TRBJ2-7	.	CASSSIGTPSYEQYF	TGTGCCAGCAGTTCGATCGGGACTCCTTCCTACGAGCAGTACTTC
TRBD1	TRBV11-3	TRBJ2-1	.	CASSFGTGTSSYNEQFF	TGTGCCAGCAGCTTCGGGACAGGGACCAGCTCCTACAATGAGCAGTTCTTC
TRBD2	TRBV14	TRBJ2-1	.	CASSQLAGGSYNEQFF	TGTGCCAGCAGCCAACTAGCGGGGGGTAGTTACAATGAGCAGTTCTTC
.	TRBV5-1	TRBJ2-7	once	CASSLAQGKVYEQYF	TGCGCCAGCAGCTTGGCCCAGGGAAAGGTCTACGAGCAGTACTTC
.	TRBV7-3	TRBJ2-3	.	CASSLTSGSTDTQYF	TGTGCCAGCAGCTTAACTAGCGGTAGCACAGATACGCAGTATTTT
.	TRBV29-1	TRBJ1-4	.	CSVVGGSEKLFF	TGCAGCGTTGTGGGGGGTTCTGAAAAACTGTTTTTT
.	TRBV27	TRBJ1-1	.	CASTGRTEAFF	TGTGCCAGCACAGGGAGGACTGAAGCTTTCTTT
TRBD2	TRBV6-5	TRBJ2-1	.	CASRGLAGGPFEQFF	TGTGCCAGCAGGGGACTAGCGGGGGGGCCATTTGAGCAGTTCTTC
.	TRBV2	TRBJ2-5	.	CASSEAEMGAETQYF	TGTGCCAGCAGTGAAGCAGAAATGGGGGCGGAGACCCAGTACTTC
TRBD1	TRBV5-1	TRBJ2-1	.	CASSLVGTGGYNEQFF	TGCGCCAGCAGCTTGGTGGGGACAGGGGGGTACAATGAGCAGTTCTTC
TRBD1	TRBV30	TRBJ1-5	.	CAWSPTGGSGQPQHF	TGTGCCTGGAGTCCGACAGGGGGCTCGGGTCAGCCCCAGCATTTT
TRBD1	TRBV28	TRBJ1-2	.	CASSLGQGGGYTF	TGTGCCAGCAGTCTTGGACAGGGAGGCGGCTACACCTTC
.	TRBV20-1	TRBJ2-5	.	CAGGHQETQYF	TGCGCCGGGGGTCACCAAGAGACCCAGTACTTC
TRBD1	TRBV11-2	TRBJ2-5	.	CASSLLTGGLETQYF	TGTGCCAGCAGCTTACTGACAGGGGGCTTGGAGACCCAGTACTTC
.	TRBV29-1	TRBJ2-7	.	CSVEDPAGVCFF	TGCAGCGTTGAAGATCCCGCCGGGGTATGCTTCTTC
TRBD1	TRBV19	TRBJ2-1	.	CASSSQGVYNEQFF	TGTGCCAGTAGCTCCCAGGGGGTCTACAATGAGCAGTTCTTC
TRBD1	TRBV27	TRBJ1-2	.	CASSPDRGLYGYTF	TGTGCCAGCAGCCCGGACAGGGGTCTCTATGGCTACACCTTC
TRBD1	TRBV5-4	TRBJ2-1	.	CASSRDSNTGNEQFF	TGTGCCAGCAGCAGGGACAGCAATACGGGCAATGAGCAGTTCTTC
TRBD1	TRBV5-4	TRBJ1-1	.	CASSSGTGGTEAFF	TGTGCCAGCAGCTCCGGGACAGGGGGTACTGAAGCTTTCTTT
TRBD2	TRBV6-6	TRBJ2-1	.	CASSRIRGGEKKQFF	TGTGCCAGCAGTAGGATCCGGGGGGGGGAAAAAAAGCAGTTCTTC
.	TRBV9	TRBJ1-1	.	CASSPRTSNTEAFF	TGTGCCAGTTCGCCCCGGACTTCGAACACTGAAGCTTTCTTT
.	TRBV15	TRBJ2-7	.	CATQPGTPGEQYF	TGTGCCACCCAACCGGGAACCCCTGGCGAGCAGTACTTC
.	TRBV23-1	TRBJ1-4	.	CASYPWGQGLATNEKLFF	TGCGCCAGCTACCCATGGGGGCAGGGACTAGCAACTAATGAAAAACTGTTTTTT